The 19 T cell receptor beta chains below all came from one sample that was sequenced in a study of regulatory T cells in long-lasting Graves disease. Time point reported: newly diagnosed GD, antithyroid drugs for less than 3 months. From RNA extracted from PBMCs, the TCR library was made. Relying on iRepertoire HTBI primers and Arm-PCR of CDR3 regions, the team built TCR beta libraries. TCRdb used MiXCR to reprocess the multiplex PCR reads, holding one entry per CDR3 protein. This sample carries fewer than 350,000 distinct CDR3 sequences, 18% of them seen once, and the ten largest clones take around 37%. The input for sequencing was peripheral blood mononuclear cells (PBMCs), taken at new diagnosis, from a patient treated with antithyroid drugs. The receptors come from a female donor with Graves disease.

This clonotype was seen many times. DNA for the CDR3: TGTGCCAGCAGCGTATCTTCTTCCCCGTACGAGCAGTACTTC. Translated: CASSVSSSPYEQYF. The chain joins TRBV9 to TRBJ2-7; D gene unclear. Trimming cost V 1 base and J 4 bases, with 12 bases left between them. CDR3 length: 14 amino acids. Germline loops: CDR1 SGDLS, CDR2 YYNGEE.

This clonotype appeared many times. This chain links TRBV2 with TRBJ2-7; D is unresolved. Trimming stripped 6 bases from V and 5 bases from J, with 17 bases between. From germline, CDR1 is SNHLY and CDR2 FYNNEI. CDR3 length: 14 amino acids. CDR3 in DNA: TGTGCCAGCAGATTGGGCGTCGACGTCGACGAGCAGTACTTC. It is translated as CASRLGVDVDEQYF.

CDR3 region: CAWRDRGLTEAFF. The CDR3 DNA follows: TGTGCCTGGAGGGACAGGGGGCTCACTGAAGCTTTCTTT. The chain joins TRBV30 to TRBJ1-1; 11 nucleotides line up with TRBD1. There are 13 residues in the CDR3. The J segment lost 4 bases and the V segment lost 3 bases, leaving 1 base of the junction unmatched. Germline loops: CDR1 GTSNPN, CDR2 SVGIG (reference sequence).

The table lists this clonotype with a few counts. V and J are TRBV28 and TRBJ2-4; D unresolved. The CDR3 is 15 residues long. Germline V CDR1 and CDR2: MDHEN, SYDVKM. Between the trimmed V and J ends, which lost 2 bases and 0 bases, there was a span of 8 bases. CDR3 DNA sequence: TGTGCCAGCAGTTTAGGGGTTCTAGCCAAAAACATTCAGTACTTC. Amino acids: CASSLGVLAKNIQYF.

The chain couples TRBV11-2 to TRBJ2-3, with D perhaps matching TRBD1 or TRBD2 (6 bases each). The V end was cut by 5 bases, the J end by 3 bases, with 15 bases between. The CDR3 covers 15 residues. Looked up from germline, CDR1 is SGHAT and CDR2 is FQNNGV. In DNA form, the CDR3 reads TGTGCCAGCAGCCGACTAGAGAGGGGGACAGATACGCAGTATTTT. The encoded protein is CASSRLERGTDTQYF. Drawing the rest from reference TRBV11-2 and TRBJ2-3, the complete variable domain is EAGVAQSPRYKIIEKRQSVAFWCNPISGHATLYWYQQILGQGPKLLIQFQNNGVVDDSQLPKDRFSAERLKGVDSTLKIQPAKLEDSAVYLCASSRLERGTDTQYFGPGTRLTVL.

The CDR3 nucleotides are TGTGCCTGGAAGAGGACAGGGGGCACCGGGGAGCTGTTTTTT. Amino acid sequence: CAWKRTGGTGELFF. This chain links TRBV30 with TRBJ2-2; 10 bases line up with TRBD1. CDR3 length equals 14 residues. The germline CDR1 and CDR2 sequences are GTSNPN and SVGIG (reference sequence). The trim removed 4 bases at V and 4 bases at J, leaving 3 bases unmatched. Full variable domain (missing parts from reference TRBV30 and TRBJ2-2): SQTIHQWPATLVQPVGSPLSLECTVEGTSNPNLYWYRQAAGRGLQLLFYSVGIGQISSEVPQNLSASRPQDRQFILSSKKLLLSDSGFYLCAWKRTGGTGELFFGEGSRLTVL.

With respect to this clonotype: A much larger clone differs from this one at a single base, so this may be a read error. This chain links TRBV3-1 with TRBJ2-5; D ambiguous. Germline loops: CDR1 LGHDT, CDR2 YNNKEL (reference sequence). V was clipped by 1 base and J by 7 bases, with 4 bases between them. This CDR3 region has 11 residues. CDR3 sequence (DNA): TGTGCCAGCAGCCAAGTGGTGACCCAGTACTTC. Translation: CASSQVVTQYF.

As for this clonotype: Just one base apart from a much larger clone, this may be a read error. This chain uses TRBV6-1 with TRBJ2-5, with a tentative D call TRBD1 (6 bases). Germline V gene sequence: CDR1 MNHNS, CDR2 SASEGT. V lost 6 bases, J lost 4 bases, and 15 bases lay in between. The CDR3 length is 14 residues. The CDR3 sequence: CASRELDSGETQYF. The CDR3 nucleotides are TGTGCCAGCAGGGAACTGGACAGTGGAGAGACCCAGTACTTC.

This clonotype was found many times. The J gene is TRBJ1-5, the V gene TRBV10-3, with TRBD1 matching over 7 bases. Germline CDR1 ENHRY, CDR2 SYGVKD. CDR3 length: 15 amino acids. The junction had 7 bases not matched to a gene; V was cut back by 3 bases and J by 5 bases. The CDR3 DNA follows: TGTGCCATCAGTGATGCAGGACAGGTAGATCAGCCCCAGCATTTT. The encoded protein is CAISDAGQVDQPQHF.

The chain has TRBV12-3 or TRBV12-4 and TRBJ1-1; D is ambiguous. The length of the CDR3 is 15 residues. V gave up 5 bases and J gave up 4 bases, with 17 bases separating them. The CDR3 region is CASSPTTTLVTEAFF. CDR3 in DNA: TGTGCCAGCAGTCCAACAACGACTCTGGTCACTGAAGCTTTCTTT.

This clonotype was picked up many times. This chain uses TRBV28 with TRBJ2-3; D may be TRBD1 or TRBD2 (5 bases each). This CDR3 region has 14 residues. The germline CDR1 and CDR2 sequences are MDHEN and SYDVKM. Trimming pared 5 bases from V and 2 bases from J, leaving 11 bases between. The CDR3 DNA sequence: TGTGCCAGCAGTGAGAGGGGTAACACAGATACGCAGTATTTT. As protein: CASSERGNTDTQYF. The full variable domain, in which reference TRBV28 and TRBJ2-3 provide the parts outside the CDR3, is DVKVTQSSRYLVKRTGEKVFLECVQDMDHENMFWYRQDPGLGLRLIYFSYDVKMKEKGDIPEGYSVSREKKERFSLILESASTNQTSMYLCASSERGNTDTQYFGPGTRLTVL.

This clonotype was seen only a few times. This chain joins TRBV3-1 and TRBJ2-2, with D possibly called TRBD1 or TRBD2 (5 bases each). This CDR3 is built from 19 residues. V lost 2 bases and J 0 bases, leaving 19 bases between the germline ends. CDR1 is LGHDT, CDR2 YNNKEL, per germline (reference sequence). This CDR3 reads CASSQTPPGPRANTGELFF. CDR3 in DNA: TGTGCCAGCAGCCAAACCCCTCCGGGGCCCCGAGCGAACACCGGGGAGCTGTTTTTT. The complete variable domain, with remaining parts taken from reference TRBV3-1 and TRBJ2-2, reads DTAVSQTPKYLVTQMGNDKSIKCEQNLGHDTMYWYKQDSKKFLKIMFSYNNKELIINETVPNRFSPKSPDKAHLNLHINSLELGDSAVYFCASSQTPPGPRANTGELFFGEGSRLTVL.

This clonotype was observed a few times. For the CDR3, the DNA is TGTGCCAGCAGTTACTCAGGGGCGCAAGAGACCCAGTACTTC. Protein: CASSYSGAQETQYF. The rearrangement uses TRBV2 and TRBJ2-5, with D maybe TRBD1 (6 bases). This CDR3 comprises 14 residues. With 5 bases removed from V and 2 bases from J, the gap between germline ends came to 12 bases. CDR1 SNHLY and CDR2 FYNNEI come from the germline V gene. Complete variable domain (other parts from reference TRBV2 and TRBJ2-5): EPEVTQTPSHQVTQMGQEVILRCVPISNHLYFYWYRQILGQKVEFLVSFYNNEISEKSEIFDDQFSVERPDGSNFTLKIRSTKLEDSAMYFCASSYSGAQETQYFGPGTRLLVL.

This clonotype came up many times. The DNA of the CDR3 is TGTGCCAGTAGTATAGGTGGAACGATAGCCAAAAACATTCAGTACTTC. This codes for CASSIGGTIAKNIQYF. The chain couples TRBV19 to TRBJ2-4; D ambiguous. The CDR3 loop spans 16 amino acids. In germline, CDR1 is LNHDA, CDR2 SQIVND (reference sequence). V was trimmed by 1 base and J by 0 bases, leaving 10 bases between them.

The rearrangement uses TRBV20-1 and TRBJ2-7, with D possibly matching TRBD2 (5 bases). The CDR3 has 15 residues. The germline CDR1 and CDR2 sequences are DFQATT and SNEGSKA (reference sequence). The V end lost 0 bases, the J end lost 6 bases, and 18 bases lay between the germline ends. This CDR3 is CSARDGASLVSEQYF. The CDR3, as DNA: TGCAGTGCTAGAGACGGCGCTAGCTTGGTATCCGAGCAGTACTTC.

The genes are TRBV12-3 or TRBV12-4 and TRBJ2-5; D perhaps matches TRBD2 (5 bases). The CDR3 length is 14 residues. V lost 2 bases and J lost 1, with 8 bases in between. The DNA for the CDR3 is TGTGCCAGCAGTTTAAGAGGGAGCCAAGAGACCCAGTACTTC. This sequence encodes CASSLRGSQETQYF.

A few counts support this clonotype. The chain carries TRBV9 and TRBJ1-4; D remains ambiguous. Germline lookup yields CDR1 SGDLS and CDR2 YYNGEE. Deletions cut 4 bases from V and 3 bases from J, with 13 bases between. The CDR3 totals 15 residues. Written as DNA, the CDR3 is TGTGCCAGCAGCCTCGAGGGTACGGCTAATGAAAAACTGTTTTTT. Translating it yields CASSLEGTANEKLFF.

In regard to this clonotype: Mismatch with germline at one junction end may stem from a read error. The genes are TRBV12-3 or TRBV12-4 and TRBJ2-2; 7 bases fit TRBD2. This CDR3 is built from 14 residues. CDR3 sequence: CASSLAENTGGLFF. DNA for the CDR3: TGTGCCAGCAGCCTAGCGGAGAACACCGGGGGGCTGTTTTTT.

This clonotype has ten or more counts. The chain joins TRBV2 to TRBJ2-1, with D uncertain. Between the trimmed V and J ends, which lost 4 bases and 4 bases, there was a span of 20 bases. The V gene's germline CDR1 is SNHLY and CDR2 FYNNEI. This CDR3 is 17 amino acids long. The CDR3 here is CASSGRRPLKAYNEQFF. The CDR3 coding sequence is TGTGCCAGCAGTGGGCGCAGGCCCCTCAAGGCTTACAATGAGCAGTTCTTC.